The rows below give T cell receptor beta chains drawn from one sample of a study of blood T cell repertoires in COVID-19. TCRdb keeps only in-frame clones here, not all; method: immunoSEQ multiplex PCR. This sample carries 110,000 to 150,000 clones, 80% of them seen once, and the ten largest clones take approximately 3.4%. Sequencing was done on a sample of peripheral blood. These receptors were collected from a man in his 70s who had recovered from COVID-19. CDR3s include the opening cysteine and the closing phenylalanine or tryptophan. A D gene is named only where the DNA matches it firmly. Clone size, where shown, is once, few, many, or a class for clones that have expanded.

d_call clone_size j_call v_call cdr3_length cdr3_nt cdr3_aa
TRBD2 . TRBJ2-1 TRBV5-6 15 TGTGCCAGCAGTTCCCTAGCGGGCCTGGGCAATGAGCAGTTCTTC CASSSLAGLGNEQFF
TRBD1 . TRBJ2-7 TRBV6-5 13 TGTGCCAGCCGGGGACAGGGGGCTTGGGAGCAGTACTTC CASRGQGAWEQYF
TRBD1 many TRBJ1-1 TRBV7-2 15 TGTGCCAGCAGCGTGGGACAGCGCATGAACACTGAAGCTTTCTTT CASSVGQRMNTEAFF
TRBD1 . TRBJ2-1 TRBV30 18 TGTGCCTGGAGTGTACGAGTCGGGACAGGGGAACGGGTAAATGAGCAGTTCTTC CAWSVRVGTGERVNEQFF
. medium-sized TRBJ1-2 TRBV3-1/TRBV3-2 12 TGTGCCAGCAGCCTGACAGGATATGGCTACACCTTC CASSLTGYGYTF
. few TRBJ1-5 TRBV6-4 14 TGTGCCAGCAGTGACGGAGCGGGGACTCAGCCCCAGCATTTT CASSDGAGTQPQHF
. . TRBJ2-1 TRBV6-6 14 TGTGCCACCCTTGAGGCTAGTTCTTACAATGAGCAGTTCTTC CATLEASSYNEQFF
. . TRBJ2-1 TRBV3-1/TRBV3-2 15 TGTGCCAGCAGCCAAGAGTCTGCAGGCGATGATGAGCAGTTCTTC CASSQESAGDDEQFF
. . TRBJ1-2 TRBV29-1 11 TGCAGCGTACGGGGGAACTATGGCTACACCTTC CSVRGNYGYTF
TRBD1 . TRBJ1-1 TRBV29-1 11 TGCAGCGTCGAACAGGGGCTTGAAGCTTTCTTT CSVEQGLEAFF
. once TRBJ2-3 TRBV10-1 13 TGCGCCAGCAGTGGGTCTCTCACAGATACGCAGTATTTT CASSGSLTDTQYF
TRBD1 . TRBJ2-1 TRBV7-9 15 TGTGCCAGCAGCGTAAGACAGGGGGCTTACAATGAGCAGTTCTTC CASSVRQGAYNEQFF
TRBD2 . TRBJ2-5 TRBV10-1 16 TGCGCCAGCAGTCAACCCGCGAGCGGGAGAGGAGAGACCCAGTACTTC CASSQPASGRGETQYF
. . TRBJ2-5 TRBV7-2 13 TGTGCCAGCAGCTTAGCACTGCAAGAGACCCAGTACTTC CASSLALQETQYF
TRBD2 . TRBJ2-1 TRBV5-8 15 TGTGCCAGCAGCTTGGGTAGCGGGAGTGGGAATGAGCAGTTCTTC CASSLGSGSGNEQFF
TRBD1 few TRBJ1-5 TRBV6-5 14 TGTGCCAGCAGACAGCAGGGGGAGAGTCAGCCCCAGCATTTT CASRQQGESQPQHF
TRBD2 few TRBJ2-3 TRBV11-3 19 TGTGCCAGCAGTGAGGGGGGACTAGCGGGAGAACCGGGTATGGATACGCAGTATTTT CASSEGGLAGEPGMDTQYF